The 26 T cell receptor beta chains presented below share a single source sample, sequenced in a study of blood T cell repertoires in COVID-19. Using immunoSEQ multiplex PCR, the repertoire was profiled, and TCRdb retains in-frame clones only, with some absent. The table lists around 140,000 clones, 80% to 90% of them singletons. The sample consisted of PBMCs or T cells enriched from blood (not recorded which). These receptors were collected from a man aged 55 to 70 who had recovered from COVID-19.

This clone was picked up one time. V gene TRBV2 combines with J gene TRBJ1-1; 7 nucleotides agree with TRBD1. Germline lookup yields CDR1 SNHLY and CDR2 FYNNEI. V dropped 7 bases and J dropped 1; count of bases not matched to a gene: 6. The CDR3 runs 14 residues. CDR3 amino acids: CASNRDSSNTEAFF. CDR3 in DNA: TGTGCCAGCAATCGGGACAGCTCGAACACTGAAGCTTTCTTT. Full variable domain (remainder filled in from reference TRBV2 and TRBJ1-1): EPEVTQTPSHQVTQMGQEVILRCVPISNHLYFYWYRQILGQKVEFLVSFYNNEISEKSEIFDDQFSVERPDGSNFTLKIRSTKLEDSAMYFCASNRDSSNTEAFFGQGTRLTVV.

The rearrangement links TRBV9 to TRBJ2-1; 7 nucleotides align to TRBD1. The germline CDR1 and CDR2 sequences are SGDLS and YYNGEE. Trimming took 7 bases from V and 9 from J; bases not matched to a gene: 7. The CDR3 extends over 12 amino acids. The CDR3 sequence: CASREGGGEQFF. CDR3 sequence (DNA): TGTGCCAGCCGCGAAGGGGGCGGTGAGCAGTTCTTC.

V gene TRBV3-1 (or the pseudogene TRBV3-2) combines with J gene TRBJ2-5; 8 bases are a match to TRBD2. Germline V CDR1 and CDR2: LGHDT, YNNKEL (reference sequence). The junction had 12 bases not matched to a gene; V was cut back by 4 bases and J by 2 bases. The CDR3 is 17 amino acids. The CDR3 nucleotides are TGTGCCAGCAGCCCGTTTACGGGAGGGCGGTTACAAGAGACCCAGTACTTC. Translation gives CASSPFTGGRLQETQYF.

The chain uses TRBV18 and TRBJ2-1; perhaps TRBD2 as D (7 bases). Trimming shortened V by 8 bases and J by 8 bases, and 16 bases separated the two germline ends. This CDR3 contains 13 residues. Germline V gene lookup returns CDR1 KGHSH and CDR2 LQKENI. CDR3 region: CASQSGTSYEQFF. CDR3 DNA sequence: TGTGCCAGCCAAAGCGGGACATCCTATGAGCAGTTCTTC.

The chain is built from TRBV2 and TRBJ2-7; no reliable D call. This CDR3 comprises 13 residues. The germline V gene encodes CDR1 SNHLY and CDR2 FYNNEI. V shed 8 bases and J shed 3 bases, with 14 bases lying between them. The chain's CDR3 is CASSRRINYEQYF. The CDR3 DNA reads TGTGCCAGCTCTAGGAGAATAAACTACGAGCAGTACTTC.

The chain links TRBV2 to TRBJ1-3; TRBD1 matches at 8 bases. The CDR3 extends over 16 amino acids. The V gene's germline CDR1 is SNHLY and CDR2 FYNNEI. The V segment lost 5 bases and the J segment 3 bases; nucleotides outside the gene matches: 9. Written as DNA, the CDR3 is TGTGCCAGCAGTCCCGGGACAGGTAGTGATGGAAACACCATATATTTT. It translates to CASSPGTGSDGNTIYF.

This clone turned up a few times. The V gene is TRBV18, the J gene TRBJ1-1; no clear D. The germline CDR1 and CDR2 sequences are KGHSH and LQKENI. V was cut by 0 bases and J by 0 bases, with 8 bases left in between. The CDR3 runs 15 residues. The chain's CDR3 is CASSPPALMNTEAFF. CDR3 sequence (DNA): TGTGCCAGCTCACCACCGGCCTTAATGAACACTGAAGCTTTCTTT. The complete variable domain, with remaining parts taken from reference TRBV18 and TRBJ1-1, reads NAGVMQNPRHLVRRRGQEARLRCSPMKGHSHVYWYRQLPEEGLKFMVYLQKENIIDESGMPKERFSAEFPKEGPSILRIQQVVRGDSAAYFCASSPPALMNTEAFFGQGTRLTVV.

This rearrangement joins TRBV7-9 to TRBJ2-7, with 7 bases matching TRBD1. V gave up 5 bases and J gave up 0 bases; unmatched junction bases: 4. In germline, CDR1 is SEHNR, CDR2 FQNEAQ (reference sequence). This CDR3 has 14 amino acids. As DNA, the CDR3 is TGTGCCAGCAGCGGGACAGCAAGCTCCTACGAGCAGTACTTC. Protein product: CASSGTASSYEQYF.

The CDR3: CASSPFPGISGELFF. Here the CDR3 DNA reads TGTGCCAGCAGCCCCTTCCCAGGGATCAGCGGGGAGCTGTTTTTT. The J gene is TRBJ2-2, the V gene TRBV7-2, with TRBD1 as a possible D gene (5 bases). Trimming took off 5 bases at V and 7 bases at J, with 17 bases between the two ends. This CDR3 contains 15 residues. Germline V gene data show CDR1 as SGHTA and CDR2 as FQGNSA.

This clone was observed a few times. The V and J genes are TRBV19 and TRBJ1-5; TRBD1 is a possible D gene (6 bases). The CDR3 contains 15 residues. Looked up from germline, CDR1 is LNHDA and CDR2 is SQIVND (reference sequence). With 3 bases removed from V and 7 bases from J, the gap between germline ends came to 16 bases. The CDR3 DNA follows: TGTGCCAGTAGTATGGACAGTCAGGGATTGCAGCCCCAGCATTTT. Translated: CASSMDSQGLQPQHF.

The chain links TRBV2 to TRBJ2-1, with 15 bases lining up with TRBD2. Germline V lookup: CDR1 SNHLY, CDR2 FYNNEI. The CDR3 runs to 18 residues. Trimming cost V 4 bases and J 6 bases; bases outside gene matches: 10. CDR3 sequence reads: CASSAGTSGRNGPNEQFF. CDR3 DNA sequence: TGTGCCAGCAGTGCGGGGACTAGCGGGAGGAATGGACCCAATGAGCAGTTCTTC. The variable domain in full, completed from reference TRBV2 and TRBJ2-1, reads EPEVTQTPSHQVTQMGQEVILRCVPISNHLYFYWYRQILGQKVEFLVSFYNNEISEKSEIFDDQFSVERPDGSNFTLKIRSTKLEDSAMYFCASSAGTSGRNGPNEQFFGPGTRLTVL.

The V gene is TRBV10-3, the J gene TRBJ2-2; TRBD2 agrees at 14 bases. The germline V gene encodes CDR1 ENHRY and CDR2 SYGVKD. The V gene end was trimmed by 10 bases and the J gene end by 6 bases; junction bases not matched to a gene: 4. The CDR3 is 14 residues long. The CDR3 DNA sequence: TGTGCCACCGGGGGACTAGCGGGGGCCGGGGAGCTGTTTTTT. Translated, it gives CATGGLAGAGELFF.

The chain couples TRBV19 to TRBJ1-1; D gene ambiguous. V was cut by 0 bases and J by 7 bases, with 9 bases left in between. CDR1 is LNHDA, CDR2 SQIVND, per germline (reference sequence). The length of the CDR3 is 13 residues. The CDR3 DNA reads TGTGCCAGTAGTATAGATCTAGGCATTGAAGCTTTCTTT. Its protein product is CASSIDLGIEAFF.

CDR3 residues: CASSLAGALQPQHF. The CDR3 DNA reads as TGTGCCAGCAGCTTAGCTGGGGCTTTGCAGCCCCAGCATTTT. The chain combines TRBV7-8 with TRBJ1-5, with D perhaps TRBD1 (5 bases). The CDR3 extends over 14 amino acids. Between the trimmed V and J ends, which lost 0 bases and 7 bases, there was a span of 10 bases. CDR1 is SGHVS and CDR2 is FQNEAQ in the germline V gene.

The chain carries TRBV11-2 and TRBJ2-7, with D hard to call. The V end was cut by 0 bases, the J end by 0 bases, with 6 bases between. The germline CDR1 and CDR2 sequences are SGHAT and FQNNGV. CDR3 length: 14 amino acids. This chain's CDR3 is CASSLEPSSYEQYF. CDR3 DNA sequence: TGTGCCAGCAGCTTAGAACCTAGCTCCTACGAGCAGTACTTC.

The CDR3 DNA is TGTGCCAGCAGCTTGGATATAGGCAGGGGTGGCAATCAGCCCCAGCATTTT. This gives the protein CASSLDIGRGGNQPQHF. The chain recombines TRBV5-5 with TRBJ1-5, with a tentative D call TRBD1 (6 bases). Germline lookup yields CDR1 SGHKS and CDR2 YYEKEE (reference sequence). Trimming removed 0 bases at V and 2 bases at J, with 15 bases between. The CDR3 contains 17 residues.

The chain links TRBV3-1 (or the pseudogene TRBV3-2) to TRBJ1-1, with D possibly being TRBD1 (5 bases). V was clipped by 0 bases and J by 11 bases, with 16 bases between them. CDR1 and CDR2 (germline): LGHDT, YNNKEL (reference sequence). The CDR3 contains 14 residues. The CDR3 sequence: CASSQDGSGVGAFF. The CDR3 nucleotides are TGTGCCAGCAGCCAAGATGGTTCGGGGGTTGGGGCTTTCTTT.

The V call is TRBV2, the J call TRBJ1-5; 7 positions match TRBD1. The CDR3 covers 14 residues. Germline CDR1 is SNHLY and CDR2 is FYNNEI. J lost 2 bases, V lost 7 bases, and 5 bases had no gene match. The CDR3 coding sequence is TGTGCCAGCACCTTCGACAGGGGCAATCAGCCCCAGCATTTT. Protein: CASTFDRGNQPQHF.

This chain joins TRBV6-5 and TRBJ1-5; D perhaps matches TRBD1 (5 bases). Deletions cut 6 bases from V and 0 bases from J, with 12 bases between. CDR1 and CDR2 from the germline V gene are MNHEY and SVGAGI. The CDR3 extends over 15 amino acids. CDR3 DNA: TGTGCCAGCAGGGCGGGACTGTATAGCAATCAGCCCCAGCATTTT. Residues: CASRAGLYSNQPQHF.

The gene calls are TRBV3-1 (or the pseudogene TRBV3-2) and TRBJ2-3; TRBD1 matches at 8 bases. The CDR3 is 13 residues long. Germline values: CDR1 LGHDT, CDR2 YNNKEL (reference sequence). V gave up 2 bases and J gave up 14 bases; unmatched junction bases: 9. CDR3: CASSQSQQGDWYF. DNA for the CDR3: TGTGCCAGCAGCCAAAGTCAACAGGGGGATTGGTATTTT.

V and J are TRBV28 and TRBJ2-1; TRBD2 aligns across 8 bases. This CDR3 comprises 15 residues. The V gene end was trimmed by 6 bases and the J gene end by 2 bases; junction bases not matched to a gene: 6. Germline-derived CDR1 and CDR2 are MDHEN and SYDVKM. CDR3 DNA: TGTGCCAGCAGACTAGCGGACCGCACCTACAATGAGCAGTTCTTC. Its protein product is CASRLADRTYNEQFF.

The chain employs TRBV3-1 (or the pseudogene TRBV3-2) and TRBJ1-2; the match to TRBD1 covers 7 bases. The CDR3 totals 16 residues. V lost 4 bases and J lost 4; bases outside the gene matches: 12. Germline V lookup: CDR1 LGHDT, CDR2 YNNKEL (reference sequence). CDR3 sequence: CASSRSRDRPPYGYTF. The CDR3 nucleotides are TGTGCCAGCAGCCGGAGCCGGGACAGACCCCCCTATGGCTACACCTTC.

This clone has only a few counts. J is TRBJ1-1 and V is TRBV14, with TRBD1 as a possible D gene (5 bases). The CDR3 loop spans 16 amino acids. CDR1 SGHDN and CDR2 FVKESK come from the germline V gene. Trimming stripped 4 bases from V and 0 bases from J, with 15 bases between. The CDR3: CASSPYLGGVNTEAFF. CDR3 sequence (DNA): TGTGCCAGCAGCCCGTATTTGGGGGGGGTGAACACTGAAGCTTTCTTT.

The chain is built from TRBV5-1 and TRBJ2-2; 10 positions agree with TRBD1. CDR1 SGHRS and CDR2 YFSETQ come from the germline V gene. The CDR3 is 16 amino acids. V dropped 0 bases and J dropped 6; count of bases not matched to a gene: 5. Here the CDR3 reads CASSLAGQGSSGELFF. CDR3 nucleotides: TGCGCCAGCAGCTTGGCGGGACAGGGGTCCTCCGGGGAGCTGTTTTTT.

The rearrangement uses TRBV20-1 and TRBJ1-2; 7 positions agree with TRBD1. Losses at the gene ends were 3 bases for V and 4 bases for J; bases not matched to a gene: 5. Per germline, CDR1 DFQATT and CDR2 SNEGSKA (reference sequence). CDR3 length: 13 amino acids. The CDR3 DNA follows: TGCAGTGCTAGTGGGGCAGGGGGCTATGGCTACACCTTC. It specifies CSASGAGGYGYTF.

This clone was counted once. The CDR3 protein is CASSIVGGGVQETQYF. The CDR3 DNA follows: TGTGCCAGTAGTATAGTGGGGGGAGGAGTTCAAGAGACCCAGTACTTC. V usage is TRBV19 and J usage is TRBJ2-5; possible D gene TRBD2, 6 bases. The CDR3 has 16 amino acids. Trimming took off 1 base at V and 2 bases at J, with 14 bases between the two ends. Germline V lookup: CDR1 LNHDA, CDR2 SQIVND (reference sequence).